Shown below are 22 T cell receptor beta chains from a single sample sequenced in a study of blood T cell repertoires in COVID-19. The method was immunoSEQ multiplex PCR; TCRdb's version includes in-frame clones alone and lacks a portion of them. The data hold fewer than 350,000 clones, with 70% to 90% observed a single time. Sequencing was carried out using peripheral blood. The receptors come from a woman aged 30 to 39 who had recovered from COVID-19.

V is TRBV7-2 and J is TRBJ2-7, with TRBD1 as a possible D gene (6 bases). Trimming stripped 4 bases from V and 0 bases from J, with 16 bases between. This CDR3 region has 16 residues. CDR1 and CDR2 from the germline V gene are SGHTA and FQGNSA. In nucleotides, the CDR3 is TGTGCCAGCAGCTCAAGAGGGACACACGACTCCTACGAGCAGTACTTC. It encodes CASSSRGTHDSYEQYF.

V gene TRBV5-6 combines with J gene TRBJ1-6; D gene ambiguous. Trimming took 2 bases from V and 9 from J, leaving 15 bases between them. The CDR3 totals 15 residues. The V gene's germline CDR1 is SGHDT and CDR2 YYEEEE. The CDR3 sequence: CASSFLTGGVSPLHF. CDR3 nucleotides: TGTGCCAGCAGCTTTCTCACCGGCGGTGTTTCACCCCTCCACTTT.

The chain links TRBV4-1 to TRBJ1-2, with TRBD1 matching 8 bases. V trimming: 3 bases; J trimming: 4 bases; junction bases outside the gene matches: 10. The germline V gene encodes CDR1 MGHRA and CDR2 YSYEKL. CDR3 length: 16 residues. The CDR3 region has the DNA TGCGCCAGCAGCCAGTCCCAGGGGGCGCGGTTCTATGGCTACACCTTC. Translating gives CASSQSQGARFYGYTF.

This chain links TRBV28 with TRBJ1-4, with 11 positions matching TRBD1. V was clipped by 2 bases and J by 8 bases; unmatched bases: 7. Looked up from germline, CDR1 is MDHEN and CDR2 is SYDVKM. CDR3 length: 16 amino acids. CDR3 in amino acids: CASSLGMRTGGEKLFF. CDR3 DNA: TGTGCCAGCAGTTTAGGGATGAGGACAGGGGGCGAAAAACTGTTTTTT.

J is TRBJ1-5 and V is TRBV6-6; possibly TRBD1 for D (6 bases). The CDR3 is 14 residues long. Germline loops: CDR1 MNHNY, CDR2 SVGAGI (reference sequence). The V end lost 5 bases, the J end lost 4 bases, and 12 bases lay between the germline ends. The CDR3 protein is CASSTRTANQPQHF. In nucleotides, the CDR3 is TGTGCCAGCAGTACGAGGACAGCGAATCAGCCCCAGCATTTT.

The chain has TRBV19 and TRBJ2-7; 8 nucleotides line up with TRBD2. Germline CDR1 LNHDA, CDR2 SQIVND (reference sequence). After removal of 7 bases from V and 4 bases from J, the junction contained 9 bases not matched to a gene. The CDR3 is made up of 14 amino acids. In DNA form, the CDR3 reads TGTGCCAGTATCGGGGGGGAGCAGGTGTACGAGCAGTACTTC. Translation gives CASIGGEQVYEQYF.

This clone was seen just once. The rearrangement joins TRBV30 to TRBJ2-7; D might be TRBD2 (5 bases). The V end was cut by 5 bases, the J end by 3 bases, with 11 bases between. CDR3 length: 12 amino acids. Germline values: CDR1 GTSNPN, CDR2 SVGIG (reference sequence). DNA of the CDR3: TGTGCCTGGGGCCCCGGAGGCTACGAGCAGTACTTC. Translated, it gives CAWGPGGYEQYF.

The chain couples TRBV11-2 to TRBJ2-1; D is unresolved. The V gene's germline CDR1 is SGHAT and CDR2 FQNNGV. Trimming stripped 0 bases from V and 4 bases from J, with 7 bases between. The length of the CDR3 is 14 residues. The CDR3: CASSLDADYNEQFF. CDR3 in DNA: TGTGCCAGCAGCTTAGATGCGGATTACAATGAGCAGTTCTTC.

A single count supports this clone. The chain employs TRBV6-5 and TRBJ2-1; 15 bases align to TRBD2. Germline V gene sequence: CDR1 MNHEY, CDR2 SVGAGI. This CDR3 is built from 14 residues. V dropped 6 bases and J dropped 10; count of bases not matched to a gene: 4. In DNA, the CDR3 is TGTGCCAGCAGCACAGGACTAGCGGGAGGGGAGCAGTTCTTC. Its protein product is CASSTGLAGGEQFF.

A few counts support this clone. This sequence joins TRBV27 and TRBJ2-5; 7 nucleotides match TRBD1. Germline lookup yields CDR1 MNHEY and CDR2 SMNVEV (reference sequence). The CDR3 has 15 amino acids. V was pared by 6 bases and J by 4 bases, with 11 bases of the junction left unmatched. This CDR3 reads CASSPTGVKGETQYF. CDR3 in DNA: TGTGCCAGCAGCCCAACAGGGGTGAAGGGAGAGACCCAGTACTTC.

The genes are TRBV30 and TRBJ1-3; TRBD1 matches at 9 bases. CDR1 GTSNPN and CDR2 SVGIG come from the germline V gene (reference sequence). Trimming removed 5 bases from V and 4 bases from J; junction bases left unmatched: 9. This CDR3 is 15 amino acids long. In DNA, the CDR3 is TGTGCCTGGGATTCGACAGGGGGTGTAGGAAACACCATATATTTT. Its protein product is CAWDSTGGVGNTIYF.

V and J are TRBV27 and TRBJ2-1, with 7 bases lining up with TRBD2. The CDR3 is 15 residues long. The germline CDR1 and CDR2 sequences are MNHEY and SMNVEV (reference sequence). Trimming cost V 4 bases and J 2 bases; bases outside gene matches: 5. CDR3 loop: CASSWVGGPYNEQFF. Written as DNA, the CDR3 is TGTGCCAGCAGTTGGGTGGGAGGGCCCTACAATGAGCAGTTCTTC.

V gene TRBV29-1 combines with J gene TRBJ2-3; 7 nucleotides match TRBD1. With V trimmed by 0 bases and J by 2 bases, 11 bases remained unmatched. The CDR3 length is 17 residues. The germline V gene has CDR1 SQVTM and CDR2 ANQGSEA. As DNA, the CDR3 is TGCAGCGTTGAAGATATCCCCGACAGGGACCTCACAGATACGCAGTATTTT. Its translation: CSVEDIPDRDLTDTQYF.

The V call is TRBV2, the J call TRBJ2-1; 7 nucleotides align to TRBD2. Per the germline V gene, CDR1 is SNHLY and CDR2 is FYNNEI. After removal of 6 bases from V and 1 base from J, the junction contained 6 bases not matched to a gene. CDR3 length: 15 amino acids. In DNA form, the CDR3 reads TGTGCCAGCAGCTACACTAGCGTTTCCTACAATGAGCAGTTCTTC. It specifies CASSYTSVSYNEQFF.

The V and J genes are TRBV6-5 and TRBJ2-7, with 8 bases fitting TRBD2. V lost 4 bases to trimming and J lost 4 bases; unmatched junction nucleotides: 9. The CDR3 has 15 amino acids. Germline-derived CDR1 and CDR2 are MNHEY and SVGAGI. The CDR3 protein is CASSSPLAGGYEQYF. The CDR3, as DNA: TGTGCCAGCAGTTCCCCCCTGGCGGGGGGTTACGAGCAGTACTTC.

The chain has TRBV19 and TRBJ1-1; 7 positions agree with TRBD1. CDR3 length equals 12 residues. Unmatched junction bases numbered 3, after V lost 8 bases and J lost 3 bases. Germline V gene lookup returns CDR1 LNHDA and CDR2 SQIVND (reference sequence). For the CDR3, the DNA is TGTGCCAGTTACGACAGGGACACTGAAGCTTTCTTT. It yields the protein CASYDRDTEAFF.

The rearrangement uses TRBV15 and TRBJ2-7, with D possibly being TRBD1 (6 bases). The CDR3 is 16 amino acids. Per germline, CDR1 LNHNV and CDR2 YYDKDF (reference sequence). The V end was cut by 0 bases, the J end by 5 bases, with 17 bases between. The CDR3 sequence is CATSRDLGTSPHEQYF. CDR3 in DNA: TGTGCCACCAGCAGAGATCTAGGGACATCCCCCCACGAGCAGTACTTC.

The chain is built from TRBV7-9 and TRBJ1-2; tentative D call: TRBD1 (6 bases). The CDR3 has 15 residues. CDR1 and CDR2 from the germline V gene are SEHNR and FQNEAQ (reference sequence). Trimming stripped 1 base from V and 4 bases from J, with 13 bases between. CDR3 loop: CASSLVGGAGYGYTF. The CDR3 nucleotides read TGTGCCAGCAGCTTAGTCGGGGGGGCAGGCTATGGCTACACCTTC.

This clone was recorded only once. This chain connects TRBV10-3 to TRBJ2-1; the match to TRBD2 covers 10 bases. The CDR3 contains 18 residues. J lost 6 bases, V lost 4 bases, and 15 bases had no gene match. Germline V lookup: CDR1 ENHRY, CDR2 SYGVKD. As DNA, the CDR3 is TGTGCCATCAGTGCCCTGGGGAGCGGGAGGGCCGGTGGCAATGAGCAGTTCTTC. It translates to CAISALGSGRAGGNEQFF.

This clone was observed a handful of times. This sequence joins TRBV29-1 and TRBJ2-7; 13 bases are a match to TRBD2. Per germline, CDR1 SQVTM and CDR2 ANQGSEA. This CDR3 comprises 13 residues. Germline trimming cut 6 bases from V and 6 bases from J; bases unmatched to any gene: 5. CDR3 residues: CSVETSGRSEQYF. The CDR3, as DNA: TGCAGCGTAGAGACTAGCGGGAGGTCCGAGCAGTACTTC.

The CDR3 DNA follows: TGTGCCACCAGCAGAGAGAGGGCACTACCCGGTACGCAGTATTTT. This translates into CATSRERALPGTQYF. The chain carries TRBV15 and TRBJ2-3, with D perhaps matching TRBD2 (5 bases). Trimming took off 0 bases at V and 8 bases at J, with 15 bases between the two ends. The CDR3 extends over 15 amino acids. CDR1 and CDR2 from the germline V gene are LNHNV and YYDKDF (reference sequence).

In DNA, the CDR3 is TGTGCCAGCAGTTTGGGAACTAGCGGGAGGGCGGTTACGCAGTATTTT. Translation gives CASSLGTSGRAVTQYF. This chain uses TRBV27 with TRBJ2-3; 13 nucleotides line up with TRBD2. V was pared by 3 bases and J by 8 bases, with 8 bases of the junction left unmatched. The germline gives CDR1 MNHEY, CDR2 SMNVEV (reference sequence). The CDR3 has 16 amino acids.